These T cell receptor beta chains were read from a single sample in a study of blood T cell repertoires in COVID-19. The repertoire was sequenced with immunoSEQ multiplex PCR; TCRdb's copy has only in-frame clones and lacks some. Of more than 150,000 clones listed, over 70% were seen once; the top ten hold approximately 15%. The sample was PBMCs or T cells enriched from blood (not recorded which). The source is a man in his 60s who had been exposed to COVID-19. CDR3s include the opening cysteine and the closing phenylalanine or tryptophan. D genes are given only for firm matches. Clone sizes are given selectively: once, few, many, or a class where the clone is expanded.

>-|-|TRBV29-1|TRBJ2-7
TGCAGCGTTGAAGATCCGCAGACCTACGAGCAGTACTTC
CSVEDPQTYEQYF
>-|-|TRBV6-2/TRBV6-3|TRBJ2-1
TGTGCCAGCAGCTGGGACTCGTACAATGAGCAGTTCTTC
CASSWDSYNEQFF
>-|few|TRBV29-1|TRBJ2-1
TGCAGCGTCAAACTGGGGGGGCCCAATGAGCAGTTCTTC
CSVKLGGPNEQFF
>TRBD1|-|TRBV30|TRBJ2-6
TGTGCCTGGAGTGCAAGGATAGGCGGGACAGGGTATTTTGGGGCCAACGTCCTGACTTTC
CAWSARIGGTGYFGANVLTF
>-|-|TRBV18|TRBJ2-2
TGTGCCAGCTCACCCCAGGGGAACACCGGGGAGCTGTTTTTT
CASSPQGNTGELFF
>-|-|TRBV18|TRBJ2-1
TGTGCCAGCTCACCAGCGGGGAATGAGCAGTTCTTC
CASSPAGNEQFF
>-|few|TRBV6-4|TRBJ1-5
TGTGCCAGCACCTCTGAGGTGGAGGATAGCAATCAGCCCCAGCATTTT
CASTSEVEDSNQPQHF
>-|-|TRBV7-8|TRBJ2-7
TGTGCCAGCAGCTTACGAGCCTTACCCTACGAGCAGTACTTC
CASSLRALPYEQYF
>-|-|TRBV5-1|TRBJ2-4
TGCGCCAGCAGCCCGCCCGCGGTTCTAGCCAAAAACATTCAGTACTTC
CASSPPAVLAKNIQYF
>TRBD2|-|TRBV7-6|TRBJ2-1
TGTGCCAGCAGTCATACTGTGGCGGGAGTGCATGTTAATGAGCAGTTCTTC
CASSHTVAGVHVNEQFF
>-|-|TRBV9|TRBJ1-1
TGTGCCAGCAGCGCCGGACAGTACACTGAAGCTTTCTTT
CASSAGQYTEAFF
>TRBD2|-|TRBV11-3|TRBJ2-3
TGTGCCAGCAGCTCCCCCGGGGCTAGCGGGCCCTTCTCAGATACGCAGTATTTT
CASSSPGASGPFSDTQYF
>-|-|TRBV30|TRBJ2-4
TGTGCCTGGAGTGGGGCAGGGGAAAACATTCAGTACTTC
CAWSGAGENIQYF
>-|-|TRBV6-5|TRBJ1-1
TGTGCCAGCAGCAGAATTGAGGGGAACACTGAAGCTTTCTTT
CASSRIEGNTEAFF
>TRBD1|-|TRBV2|TRBJ1-2
TGTGCCACCGCGGGACAGGGGGACTATGGCTACACCTTC
CATAGQGDYGYTF
>-|-|TRBV30|TRBJ1-2
TGTGCCTGGAGTAAGACAGGCTATGGCTACACCTTC
CAWSKTGYGYTF
>-|once|TRBV6-1|TRBJ2-2
TGTGCCAGCAGTGAGGCTTTGGCGGTAAACACCGGGGAGCTGTTTTTT
CASSEALAVNTGELFF
>TRBD1|-|TRBV19|TRBJ1-5
TGTGCCAGTAGGCGGACAGGGGAAAGTCAGCCCCAGCATTTT
CASRRTGESQPQHF
>TRBD1|-|TRBV28|TRBJ1-6
TGTGCCAGCAGATTCGACAGGGTTCGGTCACCCCTCCACTTT
CASRFDRVRSPLHF
>TRBD2|-|TRBV7-8|TRBJ2-3
TGTGCCAGCACAAATATTCTAGGACTAGCGGGTAACACAGATACGCAGTATTTT
CASTNILGLAGNTDTQYF
>TRBD1|many|TRBV9|TRBJ2-3
TGTGCCAGCAGCGTGACAGGGAAGTTCACAGATACGCAGTATTTT
CASSVTGKFTDTQYF